The 2 T cell receptor beta chains below come from one sample, sequenced in a study of T cell clonotyping in hematopoietic cell transplantation. Profiling relied on immunoSEQ multiplex PCR, and the TCRdb table lists in-frame clones only, not all of them. The table lists roughly 4,000 clones, approximately 95% of them singletons. Specimen: PBMCs, collected 30 days after allogeneic stem cell transplant. Source of these receptors: a male patient in his fifties or sixties who had an allogeneic stem cell transplant from a related donor, so the T cells may come from the graft donor. Some clones in this sample may be carry-over from other donors' samples.

The rearrangement links TRBV2 to TRBJ2-1, with 8 bases that match TRBD2. The junction had 7 bases not matched to a gene; V was cut back by 7 bases and J by 2 bases. Per germline, CDR1 SNHLY and CDR2 FYNNEI. The CDR3 is 15 residues long. Written as DNA, the CDR3 is TGTGCCAGCACTCCCCAGCGGGGGCCCTACAATGAGCAGTTCTTC. This translates into CASTPQRGPYNEQFF.

This sequence joins TRBV6-6 and TRBJ2-1; the D gene is possibly TRBD1 (6 bases). The CDR3 runs 16 residues. Between the trimmed V and J ends, which lost 6 bases and 3 bases, there was a span of 18 bases. Germline CDR1 is MNHNY and CDR2 is SVGAGI (reference sequence). The CDR3 DNA sequence: TGTGCCAGCAGCCGGCATCCATTGGGACACTACAATGAGCAGTTCTTC. It is translated as CASSRHPLGHYNEQFF.